This is a list of T cell receptor beta chains from one sample in a study of beta chain features in type 1 diabetes. Measured with immunoSEQ multiplex PCR; TCRdb has only the in-frame clones, and not every one. The table shows hundreds of thousands of clones, with about a sixth occurring only once. The material sequenced was naive CD4+ T cells from blood. Source of these receptors: a man aged 18 to 30 in good health. Both conserved end residues are part of each CDR3. A D gene is named only where the DNA matches it firmly. The size field is filled for only some rows; it gives once, few, many or a size class.

j_call d_call clone_size v_call cdr3_nt cdr3_aa
TRBJ2-1 TRBD2 few TRBV5-1 TGCGCCAGCAGCTTGGATACTAGCGCCTCCTACAATGAGCAGTTCTTC CASSLDTSASYNEQFF
TRBJ1-5 TRBD1 NA TRBV6-6 TGTGCCAGCAGTTACTCGAGCAGGGGGAGCAATCAGCCCCAGCATTTT CASSYSSRGSNQPQHF
TRBJ2-7 TRBD2 NA TRBV7-9 TGTGCCAGCAGCTTAGCGCTGTCTAGCGGGAGCTCCTACGAGCAGTACTTC CASSLALSSGSSYEQYF
TRBJ2-7 NA NA TRBV25-1 TGTGCCAGCAGTGAATTAGGGTTGGCAGCCGCCCCCGGCCAGCAGTACTTC CASSELGLAAAPGQQYF
TRBJ2-7 NA NA TRBV21-1 TGTGCCAGCAGCACTAGACGAGGTGATGGGTACTTC CASSTRRGDGYF
TRBJ1-1 NA NA TRBV27 TGTGCCAGCAGTCCGAGACAGATTAGGAACACTGAAGCTTTCTTT CASSPRQIRNTEAFF
TRBJ1-3 NA NA TRBV5-6 TGTGCCAGCAGCTTGCCGGGGTCTGGAAACACCATATATTTT CASSLPGSGNTIYF
TRBJ1-2 NA NA TRBV2 TGTGCCAGCAGTGCCCGGGGCGGGACAATGTATGGCTACACCTTC CASSARGGTMYGYTF
TRBJ2-7 NA NA TRBV5-4 TGTGCCAGCAGCCGGGCTGCCGGACCTTACGAGCAGTACTTC CASSRAAGPYEQYF
TRBJ1-1 TRBD1 NA TRBV10-3 TGTGCCATCAGAGGGACAGTGGAGCCTAGAAACACTGAAGCTTTCTTT CAIRGTVEPRNTEAFF
TRBJ2-7 NA few TRBV4-3 TGCGCCAGCAGCCAATTCTCGGGGATTTCCTACGAGCAGTACTTC CASSQFSGISYEQYF
TRBJ2-1 TRBD2 few TRBV4-2 TGTGCCAGCAGCCAAGATCAAGCGGGGAGCTCCTACAATGAGCAGTTCTTC CASSQDQAGSSYNEQFF
TRBJ2-7 NA NA TRBV19 TGTGCCAGTAGTATGGATCCGTACGAGCAGTACTTC CASSMDPYEQYF
TRBJ2-3 NA few TRBV28 TGTGCCAGCAGTGGATTACAGGGCGACTGGTTCACAGATACGCAGTATTTT CASSGLQGDWFTDTQYF
TRBJ2-4 NA NA TRBV25-1 TGTGCCAGCACGAGAGGGCCCAGTGAAACAAACATTCAGTACTTC CASTRGPSETNIQYF
TRBJ2-5 TRBD1 NA TRBV7-9 TGTGCCAGCAGCTTCAGGACAGGAAAGTACCAAGAGACCCAGTACTTC CASSFRTGKYQETQYF
TRBJ2-3 NA few TRBV10-3 TGTGCCACCACGACTCCGTCTAGCACAGATACGCAGTATTTT CATTTPSSTDTQYF
TRBJ2-7 TRBD2 NA TRBV2 TGTGCCAGTCAGGGAGGGGAATCTAGCTCCTACGAGCAGTACTTC CASQGGESSSYEQYF
TRBJ1-5 TRBD1 NA TRBV19 TGTGCCAGTACCTCCGGGACAGGCTATCAGCCCCAGCATTTT CASTSGTGYQPQHF
TRBJ2-1 TRBD2 NA TRBV4-2 TGTGCCAGCAGCCAAGGCCGGGACTACCGTAACAATGAGCAGTTCTTC CASSQGRDYRNNEQFF
TRBJ1-1 NA NA TRBV28 TGTGCCAGCAGTTTAAGGCAGATGAACACTGAAGCTTTCTTT CASSLRQMNTEAFF
TRBJ1-1 NA few TRBV11-2 TGTGCCAGCAGCCCTTCGTATATGAACACTGAAGCTTTCTTT CASSPSYMNTEAFF
TRBJ2-4 NA NA TRBV5-1 TGCGCCAGCAGCTTAGAGAGAGGAGGGCGATTGTCCAAAAACATTCAGTACTTC CASSLERGGRLSKNIQYF
TRBJ2-2 NA few TRBV5-4 TGTGCCAGCAGCTTGGCAGGGTTAAACACCGGGGAGCTGTTTTTT CASSLAGLNTGELFF
TRBJ2-3 TRBD2 few TRBV6-6 TGTGCCAGCAGTTCCGGGACTAGCGGGGGGCCAGATACGCAGTATTTT CASSSGTSGGPDTQYF
TRBJ2-2 NA NA TRBV7-3 TGTGCCAGCAGCCCCGACAGGAACACCGGGGAGCTGTTTTTT CASSPDRNTGELFF
TRBJ1-5 NA few TRBV18 TGTGCCAGCTCCCCCGGGAGCGATCAGCCCCAGCATTTT CASSPGSDQPQHF